The 13 T cell receptor beta chains below come from one sample, sequenced in a study of blood T cell repertoires in COVID-19. Assay: immunoSEQ multiplex PCR; the TCRdb copy retains only in-frame clones and omits some. The sample shows some 220,000 clones, less than 85% of them seen only once. The sample comprised peripheral blood. These receptors were taken from an older woman with acute or convalescent COVID-19.

Comments on this clone: At one of its ends the junction is not consistent with the germline gene, which may arise from a read error. The chain couples TRBV7-2 to TRBJ1-2; possibly TRBD1 for D (6 bases). Germline V gives CDR1 SGHTA, CDR2 FQGNSA. The CDR3 contains 15 residues. Here the CDR3 reads CASNLGGQGLEGYTF. The CDR3 DNA is TGTGCCAGCAACTTAGGAGGGCAGGGGTTGGAGGGCTACACCTTC.

Details on this clone: Other DNA sequences within the sample encode an identical CDR3. The CDR3 DNA is TGCGCCAGCAGCTTGGGTGAGGGTAACACTGAAGCTTTCTTT. Its translation is CASSLGEGNTEAFF. The chain uses TRBV5-1 and TRBJ1-1; D call uncertain. Trimming left V 0 bases short and J 2 bases short, with 8 bases between. The CDR3 spans 14 residues. The germline V gene has CDR1 SGHRS and CDR2 YFSETQ.

The chain carries TRBV14 and TRBJ2-1; 8 bases line up with TRBD1. The CDR3 runs to 15 residues. V lost 2 bases, J lost 2 bases, and 2 bases stayed unmatched. Germline CDR1 reads SGHDN; CDR2 reads FVKESK. CDR3 in DNA: TGTGCCAGCAGCCAATTGGGACAGGCCTACAATGAGCAGTTCTTC. Its protein product is CASSQLGQAYNEQFF.

J is TRBJ1-6 and V is TRBV11-2; TRBD1 might be the D (5 bases). CDR1 is SGHAT, CDR2 FQNNGV, per germline. The CDR3 has 15 amino acids. The V end lost 5 bases, the J end lost 7 bases, and 15 bases lay between the germline ends. CDR3 sequence reads: CASSLGPGWNSPLHF. DNA for the CDR3: TGTGCCAGCAGCCTTGGACCAGGGTGGAATTCACCCCTCCACTTT.

In DNA, the CDR3 is TGTGCCAGCAGTTCGACTCCGGGGTTTACCGGGGAGCTGTTTTTT. As protein: CASSSTPGFTGELFF. The chain is built from TRBV6-6 and TRBJ2-2, with D tentatively TRBD2 (5 bases). Trimming cost V 4 bases and J 5 bases, with 14 bases left between them. This CDR3 has 15 residues. Germline CDR1 is MNHNY and CDR2 is SVGAGI (reference sequence).

This clone was observed many times. This chain connects TRBV18 to TRBJ2-3, with D tentatively TRBD2 (5 bases). Looked up from germline, CDR1 is KGHSH and CDR2 is LQKENI. Trimming shortened V by 6 bases and J by 1 base, and 11 bases separated the two germline ends. The CDR3 length is 14 residues. For the CDR3, the DNA is TGTGCCAGCTCCCCAAACGGGGGCACAGATACGCAGTATTTT. Translation: CASSPNGGTDTQYF.

The chain is built from TRBV5-1 and TRBJ1-1; tentative D call: TRBD1 (5 bases). Between the trimmed V and J ends, which lost 4 bases and 1 base, there was a span of 14 bases. The length of the CDR3 is 15 residues. From germline, CDR1 is SGHRS and CDR2 YFSETQ. DNA for the CDR3: TGCGCCAGCAGCATAGCCGGGACTGGGAACACTGAAGCTTTCTTT. Translating it yields CASSIAGTGNTEAFF.

The chain employs TRBV3-1 (or the pseudogene TRBV3-2) and TRBJ2-3, with a possible D match to TRBD2 (5 bases). Germline values: CDR1 LGHDT, CDR2 YNNKEL (reference sequence). The CDR3 length is 15 residues. Trimming took off 1 base at V and 3 bases at J, with 11 bases between the two ends. This CDR3 is CASSQGGPRTDTQYF. In DNA form, the CDR3 reads TGTGCCAGCAGCCAAGGAGGGCCTAGGACAGATACGCAGTATTTT.

The gene calls are TRBV5-1 and TRBJ2-2; 7 nucleotides align to TRBD2. CDR3 length equals 17 residues. From germline, CDR1 is SGHRS and CDR2 YFSETQ. The V segment lost 3 bases and the J segment 3 bases; nucleotides outside the gene matches: 11. The CDR3 coding sequence is TGCGCCAGCAGCTCCCTCTCTGGGGGGGGGTACACCGGGGAGCTGTTTTTT. Protein product: CASSSLSGGGYTGELFF. Drawing the rest from reference TRBV5-1 and TRBJ2-2, the complete variable domain is KAGVTQTPRYLIKTRGQQVTLSCSPISGHRSVSWYQQTPGQGLQFLFEYFSETQRNKGNFPGRFSGRQFSNSRSEMNVSTLELGDSALYLCASSSLSGGGYTGELFFGEGSRLTVL.

The chain joins TRBV5-1 to TRBJ1-1; a weak D match, TRBD1 (6 bases). Trimming took off 0 bases at V and 4 bases at J, with 16 bases between the two ends. Germline CDR1 reads SGHRS; CDR2 reads YFSETQ. This CDR3 contains 16 residues. The chain's CDR3 is CASSLVPQRGGTEAFF. CDR3 nucleotide sequence: TGCGCCAGCAGCTTGGTTCCCCAAAGGGGGGGCACTGAAGCTTTCTTT. Looking up the rest from reference TRBV5-1 and TRBJ1-1 gives the full variable domain: KAGVTQTPRYLIKTRGQQVTLSCSPISGHRSVSWYQQTPGQGLQFLFEYFSETQRNKGNFPGRFSGRQFSNSRSEMNVSTLELGDSALYLCASSLVPQRGGTEAFFGQGTRLTVV.

The rearrangement joins TRBV7-2 to TRBJ2-7, with a tentative D call TRBD1 (6 bases). Trimming left V 3 bases short and J 2 bases short, with 11 bases between. The CDR3 is made up of 14 amino acids. Per germline, CDR1 SGHTA and CDR2 FQGNSA. The CDR3 bases are TGTGCCAGCAGCTTCGTACAGGGTACCTACGAGCAGTACTTC. Its protein is CASSFVQGTYEQYF.

V gene TRBV6-6 combines with J gene TRBJ2-5; 8 nucleotides align to TRBD1. Germline lookup yields CDR1 MNHNY and CDR2 SVGAGI (reference sequence). The CDR3 contains 15 residues. V dropped 0 bases and J dropped 4; count of bases not matched to a gene: 4. The CDR3, as DNA: TGTGCCAGCAGTTACTCCAGGGGGCTGGGAGAGACCCAGTACTTC. Translation: CASSYSRGLGETQYF.

The chain recombines TRBV7-2 with TRBJ2-3; possibly TRBD1 for D (6 bases). The CDR3 totals 15 residues. Between the trimmed V and J ends, which lost 4 bases and 5 bases, there was a span of 16 bases. In germline, CDR1 is SGHTA, CDR2 FQGNSA. The CDR3 nucleotides are TGTGCCAGCAGCTACGTAATGGGCAGGGGAGATACGCAGTATTTT. Residues: CASSYVMGRGDTQYF. Using reference TRBV7-2 and TRBJ2-3 for the parts outside the CDR3, the full variable domain is GAGVSQSPSNKVTEKGKDVELRCDPISGHTALYWYRQSLGQGLEFLIYFQGNSAPDKSGLPSDRFSAERTGGSVSTLTIQRTQQEDSAVYLCASSYVMGRGDTQYFGPGTRLTVL.